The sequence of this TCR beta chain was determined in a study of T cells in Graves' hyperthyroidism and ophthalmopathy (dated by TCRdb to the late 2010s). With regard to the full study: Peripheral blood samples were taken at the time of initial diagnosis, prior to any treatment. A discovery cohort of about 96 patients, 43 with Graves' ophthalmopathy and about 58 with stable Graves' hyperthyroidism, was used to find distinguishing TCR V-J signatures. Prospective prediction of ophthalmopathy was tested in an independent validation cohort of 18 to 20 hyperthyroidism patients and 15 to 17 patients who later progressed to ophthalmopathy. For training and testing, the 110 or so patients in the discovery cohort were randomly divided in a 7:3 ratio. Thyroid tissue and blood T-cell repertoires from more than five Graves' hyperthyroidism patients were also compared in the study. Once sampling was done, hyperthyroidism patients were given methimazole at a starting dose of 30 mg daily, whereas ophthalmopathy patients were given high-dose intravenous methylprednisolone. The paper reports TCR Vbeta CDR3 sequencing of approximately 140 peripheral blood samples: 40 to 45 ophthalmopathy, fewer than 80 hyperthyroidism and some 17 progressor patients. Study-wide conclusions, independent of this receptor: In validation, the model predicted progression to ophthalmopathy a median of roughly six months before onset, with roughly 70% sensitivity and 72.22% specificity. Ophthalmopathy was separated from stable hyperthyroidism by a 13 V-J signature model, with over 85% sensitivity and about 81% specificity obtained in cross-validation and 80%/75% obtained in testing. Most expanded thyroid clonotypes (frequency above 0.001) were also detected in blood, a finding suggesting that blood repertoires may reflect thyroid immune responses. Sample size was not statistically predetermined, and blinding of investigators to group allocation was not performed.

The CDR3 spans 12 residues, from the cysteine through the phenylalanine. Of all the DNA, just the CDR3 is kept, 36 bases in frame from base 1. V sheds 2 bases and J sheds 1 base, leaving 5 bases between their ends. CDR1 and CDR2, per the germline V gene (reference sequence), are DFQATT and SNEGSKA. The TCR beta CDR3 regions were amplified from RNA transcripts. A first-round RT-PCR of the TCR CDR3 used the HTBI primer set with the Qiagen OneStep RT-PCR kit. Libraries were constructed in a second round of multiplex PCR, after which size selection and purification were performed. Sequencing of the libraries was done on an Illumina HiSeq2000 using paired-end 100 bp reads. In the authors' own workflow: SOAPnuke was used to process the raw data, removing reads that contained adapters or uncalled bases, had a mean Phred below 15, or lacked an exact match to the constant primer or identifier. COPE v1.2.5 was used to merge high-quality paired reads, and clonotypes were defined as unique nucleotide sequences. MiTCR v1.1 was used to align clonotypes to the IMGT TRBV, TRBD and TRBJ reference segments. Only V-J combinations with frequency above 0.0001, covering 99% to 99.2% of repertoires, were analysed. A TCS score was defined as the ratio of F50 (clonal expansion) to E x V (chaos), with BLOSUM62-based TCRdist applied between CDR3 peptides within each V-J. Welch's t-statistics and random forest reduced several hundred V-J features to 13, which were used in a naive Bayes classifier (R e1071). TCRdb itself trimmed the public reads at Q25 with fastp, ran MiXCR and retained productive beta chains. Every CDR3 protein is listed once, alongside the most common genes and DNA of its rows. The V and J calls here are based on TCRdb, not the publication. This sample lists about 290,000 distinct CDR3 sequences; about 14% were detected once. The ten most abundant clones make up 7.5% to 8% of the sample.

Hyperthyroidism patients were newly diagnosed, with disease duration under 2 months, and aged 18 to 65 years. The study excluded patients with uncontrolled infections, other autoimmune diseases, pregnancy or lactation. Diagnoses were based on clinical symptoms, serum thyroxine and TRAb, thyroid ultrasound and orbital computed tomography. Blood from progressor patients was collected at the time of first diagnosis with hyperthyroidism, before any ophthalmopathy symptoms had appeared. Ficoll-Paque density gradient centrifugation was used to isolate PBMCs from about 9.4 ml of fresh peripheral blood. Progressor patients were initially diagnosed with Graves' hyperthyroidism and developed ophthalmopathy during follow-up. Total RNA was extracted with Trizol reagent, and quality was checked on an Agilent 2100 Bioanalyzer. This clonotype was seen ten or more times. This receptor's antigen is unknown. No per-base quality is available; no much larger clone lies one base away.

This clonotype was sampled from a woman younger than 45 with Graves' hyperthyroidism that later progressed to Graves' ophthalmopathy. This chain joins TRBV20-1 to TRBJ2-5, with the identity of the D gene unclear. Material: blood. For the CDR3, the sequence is CSARPGQETQYF. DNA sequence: TGCAGTGCTAGACCGGGCCAAGAGACCCAGTACTTC.